The sequence of this T cell receptor beta chain was determined in a study of blood T cell repertoires in COVID-19. Across the whole study: Sample material is recorded as cDNA or gDNA derived from T cells, B-cell-depleted T cells, or PBMCs.

Between the trimmed V and J ends, which lost 10 bases and 2 bases, there was a span of 15 bases. CDR1 and CDR2 (germline): LNHDA, SQIVND (reference sequence). CDR3 length: 13 amino acids. Self-reported history from a screening survey and questionnaire set each donor's cohort. Repertoires were generated with immunoSEQ multiplex PCR, while TCRdb's copy carries only in-frame clones and drops some. The sample has roughly 380,000 clones, around 87% seen once. The specimen was PBMCs or T cells enriched from blood (not recorded which). The chain employs TRBV19 and TRBJ2-7; D might be TRBD2 (6 bases). The receptor's source is a man younger than 45 who had recovered from COVID-19. Here the CDR3 DNA reads TGTGCCACTTCGGTGGGCGGGGCCTACGAGCAGTACTTC. It specifies CATSVGGAYEQYF.